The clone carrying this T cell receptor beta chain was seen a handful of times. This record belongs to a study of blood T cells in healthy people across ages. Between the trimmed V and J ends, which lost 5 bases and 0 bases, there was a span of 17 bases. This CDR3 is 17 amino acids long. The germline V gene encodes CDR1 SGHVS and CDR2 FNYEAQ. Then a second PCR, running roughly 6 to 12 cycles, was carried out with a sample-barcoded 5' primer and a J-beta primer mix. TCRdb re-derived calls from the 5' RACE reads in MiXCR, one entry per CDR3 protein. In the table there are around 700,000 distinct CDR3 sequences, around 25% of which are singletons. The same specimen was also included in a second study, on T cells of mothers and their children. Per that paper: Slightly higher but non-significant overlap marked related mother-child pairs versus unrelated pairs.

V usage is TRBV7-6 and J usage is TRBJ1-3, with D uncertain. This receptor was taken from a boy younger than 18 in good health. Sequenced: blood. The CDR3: CASSRAPGDLSGNTIYF. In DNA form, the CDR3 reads TGTGCCAGCAGCCGTGCCCCCGGAGACCTCTCTGGAAACACCATATATTTT.